The source of this TCR beta chain is a study of OX40 agonist ivuxolimab in advanced cancers. In the study overall: In three patients, partial responses were observed, one with hepatocellular carcinoma and two with cutaneous melanoma. Whole-study findings and limits: Normalized T-cell clonal expansion was also low in a subset of nonresponders. Relative to CD4+, CD8+ T cells held more expanded clones on average. There was clonal expansion of CD4+ and CD8+ blood T cells by week 6 at 0.1 to 3.0 mg/kg.

This CDR3 is 19 amino acids long. Germline assignment: CDR1 KGHSY and CDR2 FQNENV. Trimming shortened V by 2 bases and J by 0 bases, and 19 bases separated the two germline ends. This clone has a single count. Antigen unknown. Profiling relied on immunoSEQ multiplex PCR, and the TCRdb table lists in-frame clones only, not all of them. Here the sample spans some 43,000 clones, approximately 90% being singletons. The sequence came from an adult with an advanced solid tumor such as melanoma, head and neck, liver or kidney cancer. The specimen was CD4+ or CD8+ T cells sorted from blood, collected in a trial of the OX40 agonist ivuxolimab. This chain connects TRBV16 to TRBJ2-2, with no clear D. The CDR3 is CASSQLLFAGRTNTGELFF. The CDR3 bases are TGTGCCAGCAGCCAACTTCTTTTTGCTGGCAGGACGAACACCGGGGAGCTGTTTTTT.